The clone carrying this T cell receptor (beta chain) was seen only a few times. The antigen is unknown. This record comes from a study of human T cells and chemical hapten exposure. Overall study results and limits: Among expanded TCRs, significantly more large CDR3 similarity clusters formed than among controls. Unchanged with DPC sensitization were TCRs above 1 in 1000 frequency.

The CDR3 extends over 15 amino acids. Trimming pared 5 bases from V and 1 base from J, leaving 14 bases between. Germline V gene lookup returns CDR1 SGHRS and CDR2 YFSETQ. Time point: patch test 2, 6 weeks after DPC sensitization. The treatment: therapeutic diphenylcyclopropenone sensitization with weekly scalp DPC. TCRdb recomputed calls from the RACE reads with MiXCR, one row per CDR3 protein. This table has some 57,000 distinct CDR3 sequences, 7.5% to 10% appearing once. This chain links TRBV5-1 with TRBJ2-3; tentatively, D is TRBD1 or TRBD2 (5 bases each). This clonotype was sampled from a woman in her forties or fifties with alopecia areata. Some clones in this sample may be carry-over from other donors' samples. Material: whole blood, obtained in connection with sensitization to the hapten diphenylcyclopropenone (DPC). This chain's CDR3 is CASRGTSVGTDTQYF. CDR3 coding DNA: TGCGCCAGCAGAGGGACGAGCGTGGGCACAGATACGCAGTATTTT.